The 24 T cell receptor beta chains below come from one sample, sequenced in a study of T-cell reconstitution after alpha-beta-depleted transplantation in children. The TCRbeta library incorporated unique molecular identifiers. MiXCR, run by TCRdb on the PCR reads, gives a single entry per CDR3 protein. The sample yields approximately 490,000 distinct CDR3 sequences, about an eighth seen once. Material: PBMCs from the stem cell graft donor, obtained from the stem cell graft. These receptors were obtained from a human donor who donated a stem cell graft to a child with combined immunodeficiency.

This clonotype was found a few times. The CDR3 bases are TGTGCCAGCGCGGGACCCAAAACCTACGAGCAGTACTTC. This codes for CASAGPKTYEQYF. The chain has TRBV10-3 and TRBJ2-7, with a tentative D call TRBD2 (6 bases). The V end lost 10 bases, the J end lost 2 bases, and 15 bases lay between the germline ends. Germline-derived CDR1 and CDR2 are ENHRY and SYGVKD. CDR3 length equals 13 residues.

The chain carries TRBV6-2 or TRBV6-3 and TRBJ1-1; D is perhaps TRBD1 (6 bases). V lost 3 bases and J 1 base, leaving 15 bases between the germline ends. CDR3 length equals 16 residues. Germline V gives CDR1 MNHEY, CDR2 SVGEGT. The CDR3 loop is CASSYSGVGRNTEAFF. The CDR3 coding sequence is TGTGCCAGCAGTTATTCAGGGGTCGGCAGGAACACTGAAGCTTTCTTT.

This clonotype was observed at least ten times. V gene TRBV20-1 combines with J gene TRBJ2-3; 11 nucleotides line up with TRBD2. Per germline, CDR1 DFQATT and CDR2 SNEGSKA (reference sequence). This CDR3 has 16 amino acids. V dropped 0 bases and J dropped 4; count of bases not matched to a gene: 6. The CDR3 here is CSARDEVAGGADTQYF. Here the CDR3 DNA reads TGCAGTGCTAGAGATGAGGTAGCGGGAGGGGCAGATACGCAGTATTTT.

The CDR3 sequence is CASSLQPSGRQETQYF. DNA of the CDR3: TGCGCCAGCAGCTTGCAGCCTAGCGGGAGGCAAGAGACCCAGTACTTC. This chain links TRBV5-1 with TRBJ2-5; 11 bases are shared with TRBD2. Looked up from germline, CDR1 is SGHRS and CDR2 is YFSETQ. CDR3 length: 16 amino acids. With 1 base clipped from V and 2 bases from J, the junction kept 4 bases outside the gene matches.

This clonotype has only a few counts. V and J are TRBV20-1 and TRBJ2-1; D is uncertain. Germline assignment: CDR1 DFQATT and CDR2 SNEGSKA (reference sequence). This CDR3 contains 15 residues. V was trimmed by 5 bases and J by 7 bases, leaving 21 bases between them. DNA for the CDR3: TGCAGTGCTTATCCCCGGCTCTCCGTGGTTAATGAGCAGTTCTTC. It codes for CSAYPRLSVVNEQFF.

This clonotype was observed many times. This sequence joins TRBV29-1 and TRBJ2-1; TRBD2 matches 12 bases. This CDR3 has 14 amino acids. Trimming cost V 7 bases and J 9 bases; bases outside gene matches: 10. Per the germline V gene, CDR1 is SQVTM and CDR2 is ANQGSEA. Written as DNA, the CDR3 is TGCAGCGCCTCGCCCCGACTAGCGGGAGCTGAGCAGTTCTTC. It translates to CSASPRLAGAEQFF.

This clonotype has a handful of counts. This chain connects TRBV9 to TRBJ2-1; 9 bases align to TRBD1. The germline V gene encodes CDR1 SGDLS and CDR2 YYNGEE. The CDR3 totals 18 residues. V trimming: 3 bases; J trimming: 0 bases; junction bases outside the gene matches: 10. CDR3 sequence reads: CASSERAGQGGSYNEQFF. In DNA, the CDR3 is TGTGCCAGCAGCGAGAGGGCGGGACAGGGAGGCTCCTACAATGAGCAGTTCTTC.

A few counts support this clonotype. The genes are TRBV29-1 and TRBJ2-1, with D tentatively TRBD2 (6 bases). V gave up 7 bases and J gave up 0 bases, with 10 bases separating them. There are 13 residues in the CDR3. CDR1 SQVTM and CDR2 ANQGSEA come from the germline V gene. Here the CDR3 reads CSGERVSYNEQFF. The CDR3 bases are TGCAGCGGGGAGCGGGTCTCCTACAATGAGCAGTTCTTC.

This chain joins TRBV7-9 and TRBJ2-2, with D perhaps matching TRBD1 (5 bases). Germline values: CDR1 SEHNR, CDR2 FQNEAQ (reference sequence). The germline V and J ends were trimmed by 0 bases and 0 bases, with 8 bases remaining between them. The CDR3 consists of 16 residues. In DNA form, the CDR3 reads TGTGCCAGCAGCTTAGCGACAGACGCGAACACCGGGGAGCTGTTTTTT. Translated, it gives CASSLATDANTGELFF.

This clonotype occurred a few times. This chain joins TRBV29-1 and TRBJ2-1, with unresolved D. CDR1 and CDR2 from the germline V gene are SQVTM and ANQGSEA. Trimming left V 5 bases short and J 6 bases short, with 8 bases between. CDR3 length equals 11 residues. This CDR3 reads CSVSPPNEQFF. The CDR3 nucleotides are TGCAGCGTTAGTCCGCCCAATGAGCAGTTCTTC.

This clonotype was seen repeatedly, ten times or more. Here the CDR3 DNA reads TGTGCCACCAGTGATCGGGGGAGCACGGGCAATGAGCAGTTCTTC. This translates into CATSDRGSTGNEQFF. The rearrangement joins TRBV24-1 to TRBJ2-1; TRBD2 is a possible D gene (6 bases). The CDR3 has 15 amino acids. Deletions cut 3 bases from V and 6 bases from J, with 14 bases between. The V gene's germline CDR1 is KGHDR and CDR2 SFDVKD.

This clonotype was counted at least ten times. The genes are TRBV2 and TRBJ2-1; 9 bases align to TRBD2. CDR3 length equals 16 residues. Germline values: CDR1 SNHLY, CDR2 FYNNEI. The V segment lost 6 bases and the J segment 5 bases; nucleotides outside the gene matches: 11. The CDR3 coding sequence is TGTGCCAGCAGGGTAGCGGGGGTCACGACAAACAATGAGCAGTTCTTC. This codes for CASRVAGVTTNNEQFF.

There are a few counts of this clonotype. The chain recombines TRBV4-3 with TRBJ2-3; D is uncertain. The CDR3 is made up of 14 amino acids. Germline V lookup: CDR1 LGHNA, CDR2 YSLEER. Trimming took 4 bases from V and 6 from J, leaving 14 bases between them. CDR3: CASSRSGDRDTQYF. DNA of the CDR3: TGCGCCAGCAGCCGGTCCGGAGATAGGGATACGCAGTATTTT.

In this sample, this clonotype turned up a few times. The V call is TRBV9, the J call TRBJ2-1, with TRBD2 as a possible D gene (6 bases). CDR3 length equals 14 residues. CDR1 SGDLS and CDR2 YYNGEE come from the germline V gene. The V and J ends lost 4 bases and 10 bases respectively, with 18 bases between them. The CDR3 sequence is CASSPGTPKGEQFF. The CDR3 nucleotides read TGTGCCAGCAGCCCAGGGACTCCTAAAGGGGAGCAGTTCTTC.

This clonotype was seen a few times. J is TRBJ2-3 and V is TRBV12-3 or TRBV12-4; the match to TRBD1 covers 8 bases. CDR3 length: 17 amino acids. V lost 2 bases to trimming and J lost 3 bases; unmatched junction nucleotides: 10. DNA of the CDR3: TGTGCCAGCAGTTTAAGGGGCAGGGGGCAGGGAACAGATACGCAGTATTTT. This translates into CASSLRGRGQGTDTQYF.

This clonotype was seen a handful of times. CDR3 coding DNA: TGCAGCGTTGAGTCCACAACCTACGAGCAGTACTTC. Translation gives CSVESTTYEQYF. V gene TRBV29-1 combines with J gene TRBJ2-7; no reliable D call. Germline lookup yields CDR1 SQVTM and CDR2 ANQGSEA. The CDR3 is 12 residues long. The V and J ends lost 3 bases and 2 bases respectively, with 8 bases between them.

This clonotype has just a few counts. The chain employs TRBV27 and TRBJ2-3; 7 nucleotides line up with TRBD2. Germline CDR1 is MNHEY and CDR2 is SMNVEV (reference sequence). The CDR3 loop spans 17 amino acids. V trimming: 1 base; J trimming: 8 bases; junction bases outside the gene matches: 15. CDR3 nucleotides: TGTGCCAGCAGTTTATACCCTGGTGCGGGAGCGATTGGTACGCAGTATTTT. Its protein product is CASSLYPGAGAIGTQYF.

This clonotype was picked up many times. The J gene is TRBJ2-3, the V gene TRBV20-1; 8 bases line up with TRBD2. Germline V gene data show CDR1 as DFQATT and CDR2 as SNEGSKA (reference sequence). This CDR3 contains 14 residues. Unmatched junction bases numbered 8, after V lost 5 bases and J lost 4 bases. The CDR3 DNA reads TGCAGTGCTGCCTTAGCGGGGAGGTCAGATACGCAGTATTTT. Its translation is CSAALAGRSDTQYF.

The chain uses TRBV21-1 and TRBJ2-4; the DNA was not compared with TRBD1, the D call given in the table. TRBV21-1 is a documented pseudogene. There are 15 residues in the CDR3. The CDR3 loop reads CASSKGVPDGNIQYF. CDR3 DNA: TGTGCCAGCAGCAAAGGGGTCCCCGACGGGAACATTCAGTACTTC.

The chain is built from TRBV7-8 and TRBJ2-1, with D possibly called TRBD1 or TRBD2 (5 bases each). In germline, CDR1 is SGHVS, CDR2 FQNEAQ. Trimming removed 4 bases from V and 6 bases from J, with 13 bases in between. This CDR3 is built from 14 residues. The CDR3 DNA reads TGTGCCAGCAGCTCCATCATTGGGACCAATGAGCAGTTCTTC. It codes for CASSSIIGTNEQFF.

In its sample, this clonotype was seen a few times. At one end the junction does not follow the germline gene, possibly because of a read error. The chain links TRBV6-1 to TRBJ2-7; D is ambiguous. In germline, CDR1 is MNHNS, CDR2 SASEGT. The CDR3 totals 15 residues. As DNA, the CDR3 is TGTGCCAGCAGTGAAGCGGAGAGAGAATACTACGAGCGGTACTTC. Translated, it gives CASSEAEREYYERYF.

The J gene is TRBJ1-5, the V gene TRBV28; D not certain. Trimming left V 4 bases short and J 2 bases short, with 12 bases between. Germline V gives CDR1 MDHEN, CDR2 SYDVKM. The CDR3 is made up of 15 amino acids. The CDR3 region is CASSSTPGGNQPQHF. In nucleotides, the CDR3 is TGTGCCAGCAGTTCCACACCGGGAGGCAATCAGCCCCAGCATTTT. The full variable domain, rest sourced from reference TRBV28 and TRBJ1-5, is DVKVTQSSRYLVKRTGEKVFLECVQDMDHENMFWYRQDPGLGLRLIYFSYDVKMKEKGDIPEGYSVSREKKERFSLILESASTNQTSMYLCASSSTPGGNQPQHFGDGTRLSIL.

A few counts support this clonotype. CDR3 sequence (DNA): TGCAGTGCTAGAGGCCTAGGACAGGGACACTATGGCTACACCTTC. It yields the protein CSARGLGQGHYGYTF. The chain combines TRBV20-1 with TRBJ1-2; 8 bases are a match to TRBD1. In germline, CDR1 is DFQATT, CDR2 SNEGSKA (reference sequence). Losses at the gene ends were 1 base for V and 3 bases for J; bases not matched to a gene: 7. This CDR3 has 15 amino acids.

The V gene is TRBV15, the J gene TRBJ2-3; 9 nucleotides match TRBD2. Trimming took 0 bases from V and 4 from J; bases not matched to a gene: 8. The CDR3 is made up of 17 amino acids. Germline lookup yields CDR1 LNHNV and CDR2 YYDKDF (reference sequence). CDR3 protein: CATSRDLRTSVADTQYF. The CDR3 DNA is TGTGCCACCAGCAGAGATCTACGGACTAGCGTCGCAGATACGCAGTATTTT. Based on the CDR3 plus reference TRBV15 and TRBJ2-3, the full variable domain is DAMVIQNPRYQVTQFGKPVTLSCSQTLNHNVMYWYQQKSSQAPKLLFHYYDKDFNNEADTPDNFQSRRPNTSFCFLDIRSPGLGDTAMYLCATSRDLRTSVADTQYFGPGTRLTVL.